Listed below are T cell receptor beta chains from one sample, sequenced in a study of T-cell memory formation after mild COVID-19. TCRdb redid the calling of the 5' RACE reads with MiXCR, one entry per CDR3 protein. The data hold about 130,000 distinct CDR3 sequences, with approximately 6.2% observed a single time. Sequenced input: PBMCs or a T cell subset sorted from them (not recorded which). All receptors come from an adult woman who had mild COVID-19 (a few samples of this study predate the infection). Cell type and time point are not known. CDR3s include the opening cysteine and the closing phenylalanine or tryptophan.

CASATLGGWAPTDTQYF	TRBV12-3/TRBV12-4	TRBJ2-3
CASSLGRGIGGRYTEQFF	TRBV11-2	TRBJ2-1
CASCHGTANSYEQYF	TRBV5-1	TRBJ2-7
CASNGRPNTEAFF	TRBV6-5	TRBJ1-1
CSVEGSGGGYGYTF	TRBV29-1	TRBJ1-2
CASSSGTSLYNEQFF	TRBV5-4	TRBJ2-1
CASSFEFGGEQFF	TRBV7-9	TRBJ2-1
CASSSGQGPYNEQFF	TRBV4-1	TRBJ2-1
CASSYSSGGASYNEQFF	TRBV6-5	TRBJ2-1
CASSYAPDTQYF	TRBV5-5	TRBJ2-3
CASSLVLPGSNTGELFF	TRBV7-7	TRBJ2-2
CASSQDLTGETQYF	TRBV3-1	TRBJ2-5
CASSPSGRASGELFF	TRBV10-2	TRBJ2-2
CAISTGTGLYEQYF	TRBV10-3	TRBJ2-7
CASSLLAGGPYTDTQYF	TRBV7-3	TRBJ2-3
CAWSPILRTDTQYF	TRBV30	TRBJ2-3
CASSLTGGDGYTF	TRBV7-8	TRBJ1-2
CASSLWVQNTEAFF	TRBV5-1	TRBJ1-1
CASSVGYGQLAKNIQYF	TRBV7-8	TRBJ2-4
CASSYKGRMTAMNTEAFF	TRBV5-1	TRBJ1-1
CSAEGDAANEKLFF	TRBV29-1	TRBJ1-4
CSAPAGLPYEQYF	TRBV20-1	TRBJ2-7
CASSPTGVNEKLFF	TRBV7-3	TRBJ1-4